This T cell receptor beta chain was sequenced in a study of blood T cell repertoires in COVID-19. The method was immunoSEQ multiplex PCR; TCRdb's version includes in-frame clones alone and lacks a portion of them. This sample yields some 200,000 clones, of which around 80% are seen a single time; around 15% belongs to the top ten. Germline assignment: CDR1 SGHRS and CDR2 YFSETQ. This CDR3 contains 15 residues. After removal of 0 bases from V and 4 bases from J, the junction contained 5 bases not matched to a gene. The specimen was peripheral blood. The rearrangement uses TRBV5-1 and TRBJ1-1; 8 bases align to TRBD1. The receptor was derived from a young man with active or convalescent COVID-19. Here the CDR3 DNA reads TGCGCCAGCAGCTTGGCCGGAGGACAGGGCACTGAAGCTTTCTTT. This translates into CASSLAGGQGTEAFF.